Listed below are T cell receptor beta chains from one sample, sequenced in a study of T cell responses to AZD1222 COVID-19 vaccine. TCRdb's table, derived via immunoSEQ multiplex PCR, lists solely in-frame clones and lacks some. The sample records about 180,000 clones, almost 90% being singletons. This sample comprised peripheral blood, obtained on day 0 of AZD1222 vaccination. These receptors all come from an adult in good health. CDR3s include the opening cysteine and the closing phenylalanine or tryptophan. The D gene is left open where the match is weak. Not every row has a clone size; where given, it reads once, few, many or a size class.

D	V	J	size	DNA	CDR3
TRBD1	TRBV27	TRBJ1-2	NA	TGTGCCACCAAGGCGACAGGGGGCGTCTATGGCTACACCTTC	CATKATGGVYGYTF
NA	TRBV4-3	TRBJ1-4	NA	TGCGCCAGCAGCCACCTGACGGCAACTAATGAAAAACTGTTTTTT	CASSHLTATNEKLFF
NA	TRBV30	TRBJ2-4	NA	TGTGCCTGGACTGTTCAGGGAATAAACATTCAGTACTTC	CAWTVQGINIQYF
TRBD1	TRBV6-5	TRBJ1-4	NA	TGTGCCAGCAGAGCACAGGGGGCAATCGGAGAAAAACTGTTTTTT	CASRAQGAIGEKLFF
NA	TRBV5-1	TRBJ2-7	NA	TGCGCCAGCTCGAAACTGGAGGGCGTTGGGTACTACGAGCAGTACTTC	CASSKLEGVGYYEQYF
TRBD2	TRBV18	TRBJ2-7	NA	TGTGCCAGCTCACCCGCGGGGGGCACCTACGAGCAGTACTTC	CASSPAGGTYEQYF
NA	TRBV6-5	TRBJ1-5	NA	TGTGCCAGCAGGCAGGGAGGCAATCAGCCCCAGCATTTT	CASRQGGNQPQHF
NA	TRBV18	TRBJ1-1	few	TGTGCCAGCTCCCCGGGGTATTCGAACACTGAAGCTTTCTTT	CASSPGYSNTEAFF
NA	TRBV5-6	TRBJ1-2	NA	TGTGCCAGCAGCCAAGGCGGGCTGGGCTATGGCTACACCTTC	CASSQGGLGYGYTF
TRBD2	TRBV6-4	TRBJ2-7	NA	TGTGCCAGCAGTCCCGGGACTAGCGGGGGGTTGTACGAGCAGTACTTC	CASSPGTSGGLYEQYF
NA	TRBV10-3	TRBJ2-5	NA	TGTGCCATCCCCAATGGTAACTTC	CAIPNGNF
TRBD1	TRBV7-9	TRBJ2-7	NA	TGTGCCAGCAGCCCAGGGGGCTACGAGCAGTACTTC	CASSPGGYEQYF
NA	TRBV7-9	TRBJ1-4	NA	TGTGCCAGCAGCCAACTTGGGGCTAATGAAAAACTGTTTTTT	CASSQLGANEKLFF
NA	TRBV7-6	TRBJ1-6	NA	TGTGCCAGCAGCTTAGACGGCAGCTATAATTCACCCCTCCACTTT	CASSLDGSYNSPLHF
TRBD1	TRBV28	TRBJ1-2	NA	TGTGCCAGCAGTTTGTCACAGGGGCCTCGCGTTTATGGCTACACCTTC	CASSLSQGPRVYGYTF
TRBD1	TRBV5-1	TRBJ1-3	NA	TGCGCCAGCAGCTTGGTTGACAGGGGGACCTCTGGAAACACCATATATTTT	CASSLVDRGTSGNTIYF
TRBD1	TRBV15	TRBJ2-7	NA	TGTGCCACCAGCAGTGAACCCGGGACAGGGGATGTCGAGCAGTACTTC	CATSSEPGTGDVEQYF
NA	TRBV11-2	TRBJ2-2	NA	TGTGCCAGCAGCTTCAAGGGGCCGGACGTAGGGGTGCACACCGGGGAGCTGTTTTTT	CASSFKGPDVGVHTGELFF
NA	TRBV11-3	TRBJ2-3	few	TGTGCCAGCAGCTTACAGGCAGATACGCAGTATTTT	CASSLQADTQYF
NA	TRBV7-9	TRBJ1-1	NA	TGTGCCAGCAGCTTAGCGGGGGCTGGGAACACTGAAGCTTTCTTT	CASSLAGAGNTEAFF
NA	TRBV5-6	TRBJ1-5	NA	TGTGCCAGCAGCCCGGGACCGTATAGCAATCAGCCCCAGCATTTT	CASSPGPYSNQPQHF
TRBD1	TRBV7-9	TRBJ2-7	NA	TGTGCCAGCAGCTTAGGGACAGGGATCAACGAGCAGTACTTC	CASSLGTGINEQYF
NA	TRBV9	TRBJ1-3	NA	TGTGCCAGCAGCCCCAGGGGCGCGGGAAACACCATATATTTT	CASSPRGAGNTIYF
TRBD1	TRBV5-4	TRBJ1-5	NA	TGTGCCAGCAGCAATGGGACAGGGCTGGTTCAGCCCCAGCATTTT	CASSNGTGLVQPQHF
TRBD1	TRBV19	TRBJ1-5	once	TGTGCCAGTAGCTCGGACAGGGGACAGCATTTT	CASSSDRGQHF
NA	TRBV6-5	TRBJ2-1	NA	TGTGCCAGCAGTTCCTTCCGGACTCTAGACAATGAGCAGTTCTTC	CASSSFRTLDNEQFF
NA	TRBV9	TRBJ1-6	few	TGTGCCAGCAGCCCAAGCTCCTATAATTCACCCCTCCACTTT	CASSPSSYNSPLHF
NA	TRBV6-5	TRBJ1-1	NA	TGTGCCAGCGGGCGAGAGGGGAACACTGAAGCTTTCTTT	CASGREGNTEAFF
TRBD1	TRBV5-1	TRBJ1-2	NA	TGCGCCAGCAGCGCGGACAGGGGGCGCCGAGGCTACACCTTC	CASSADRGRRGYTF
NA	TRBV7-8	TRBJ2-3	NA	TGTGCCAGCAGCTTACGATGGCGCCTGGGAGTGGGCACAGATACGCAGTATTTT	CASSLRWRLGVGTDTQYF
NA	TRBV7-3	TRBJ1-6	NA	TGTGCCAGCAGCTTAAAAGGCGCTTATAATTCACCCCTCCACTTT	CASSLKGAYNSPLHF
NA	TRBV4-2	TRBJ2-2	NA	TGTGCCAGCAGCCAGGCCGTAAGCACTTACACCGGGGAGCTGTTTTTT	CASSQAVSTYTGELFF
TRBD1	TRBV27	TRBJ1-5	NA	TGTGCCAGCAGTTCCTTGGACAGGGGGCTTCAGCCCCAGCATTTT	CASSSLDRGLQPQHF
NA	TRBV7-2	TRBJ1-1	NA	TGTGCCAGCAGCTTAGTAGTAGGGAGAGGGCTGAACACTGAAGCTTTCTTT	CASSLVVGRGLNTEAFF
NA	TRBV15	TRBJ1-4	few	TGTGCCACCAGCCGCGGGAGTGGGGGTGAAAAACTGTTTTTT	CATSRGSGGEKLFF
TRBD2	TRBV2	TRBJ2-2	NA	TGTGCCAGCAGTGATTTGGCGGGGGGTCGAACCGGGGAGCTGTTTTTT	CASSDLAGGRTGELFF
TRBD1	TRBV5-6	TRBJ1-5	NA	TGTGCCAGCAGCCCACGATTCGGGACAGGGGATAATCAGCCCCAGCATTTT	CASSPRFGTGDNQPQHF
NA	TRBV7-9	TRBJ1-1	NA	TGTGCCAGCAGCTTGGCACAGGGAGTGAACACTGAAGCTTTCTTT	CASSLAQGVNTEAFF
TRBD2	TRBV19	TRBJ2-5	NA	TGTGCCAGTAGTATTACTAGCGGAGAGACCCAGTACTTC	CASSITSGETQYF
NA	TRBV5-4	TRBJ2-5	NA	TGTGCCAGCAGCTTGGTCATGGAAGAGACCCAGTACTTC	CASSLVMEETQYF
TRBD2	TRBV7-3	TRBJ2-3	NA	TGTGCCAGCAGCCCAGGGACTAGTGGGGATACGCAGTATTTT	CASSPGTSGDTQYF
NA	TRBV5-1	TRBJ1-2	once	TGCGCCAGCAGCTTGGGAGGGGAAGGAAACTATGGCTACACCTTC	CASSLGGEGNYGYTF
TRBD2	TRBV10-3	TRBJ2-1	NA	TGTGCCATCACTAGGACTAGCGGGGGGAGATCCTACAATGAGCAGTTCTTC	CAITRTSGGRSYNEQFF
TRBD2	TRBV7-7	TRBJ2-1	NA	TGTGCTAGCAGCTTAGCGGGGGGCCCCTACAATGAGCAGTTCTTC	CASSLAGGPYNEQFF
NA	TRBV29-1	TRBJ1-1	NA	TGCAGCGTTGGAGGTCAGAGGGACGCCATGAACACTGAAGCTTTCTTT	CSVGGQRDAMNTEAFF
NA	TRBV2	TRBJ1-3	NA	TGTGCCAGCACCCCTGACCGGACGAGTGGAAACACCATATATTTT	CASTPDRTSGNTIYF
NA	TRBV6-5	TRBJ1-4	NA	TGTGCCAGCAGTCCACAAAGGGGCACTGAAAAACTGTTTTTT	CASSPQRGTEKLFF
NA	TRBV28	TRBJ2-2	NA	TGTGCCAGCAGTCCCCCCCTGGGGATCCATGGGGAGCTGTTTTTT	CASSPPLGIHGELFF
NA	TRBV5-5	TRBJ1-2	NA	TGTGCCAGCAGCTTGGTTCAGGGCAGGGACGGCTACACCTTC	CASSLVQGRDGYTF
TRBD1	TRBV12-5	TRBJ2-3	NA	TGTGCTAGTGGTCCTGCCGGGACAGGGGGTGATACGCAGTATTTT	CASGPAGTGGDTQYF
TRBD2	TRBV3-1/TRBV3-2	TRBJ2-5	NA	TGTGCCAGCAGCCAAGATGTGGTAGCGGGGATCCAAGAGACCCAGTACTTC	CASSQDVVAGIQETQYF
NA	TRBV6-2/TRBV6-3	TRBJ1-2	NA	TGTGCCAGCAGTTACGGGGAAAACTATGGCTACACCTTC	CASSYGENYGYTF
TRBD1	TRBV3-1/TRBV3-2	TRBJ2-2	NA	TGTGCCAGCAGGAGGGGACAGATCACCGGGGAGCTGTTTTTT	CASRRGQITGELFF
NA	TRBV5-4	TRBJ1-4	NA	TGTGCCAGCAGCTTGGGACGGTCTACCAATGAAAAACTGTTTTTT	CASSLGRSTNEKLFF
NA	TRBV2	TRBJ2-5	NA	TGTGCCAGATCTCGGAGGGAGACCCAGTACTTC	CARSRRETQYF
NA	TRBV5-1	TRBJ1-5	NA	TGCGCCAGCAGCTTGCGCCAGGGGTCCCAGCCCCAGCATTTT	CASSLRQGSQPQHF
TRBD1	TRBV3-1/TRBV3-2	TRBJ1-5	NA	TGTGCCAGCAGCCAAAGTACAGGGGGACGACGAAATCAGCCCCAGCATTTT	CASSQSTGGRRNQPQHF
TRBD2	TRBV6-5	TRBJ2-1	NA	TGTGCCAGCAATCCAGCGGGAGGGCCTGGTGAGCAGTTCTTC	CASNPAGGPGEQFF
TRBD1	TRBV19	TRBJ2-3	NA	TGTGCCAGTAGGCCCCGGGACAGTGGCACAGATACGCAGTATTTT	CASRPRDSGTDTQYF
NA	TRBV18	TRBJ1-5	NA	TGTGCCAGCTCGCACACGGGGTCCAATCAGCCCCAGCATTTT	CASSHTGSNQPQHF